The 9 T cell receptor beta chains listed next were all sequenced from one sample in a study of cytomegalovirus exposure and HLA in healthy donors (dated by TCRdb to the late 2010s). The library was built by means of the immunoSEQ multiplex PCR assay. The immuneACCESS repertoire file appears here via TCRdb, limited to in-frame rearrangements. These files lack a portion of the clones; in checked studies, under half of the deficit traces to unresolved V genes, and the cause of the others is not known. This sample is represented by under 150,000 clones; 70% to 90% of them were singletons. Around 1.9% of the sample belongs to the ten largest clones. The sequenced sample consisted of PBMCs. The receptors were gathered from a woman in her late teens or twenties in good health and CMV-seronegative.

The rearrangement uses TRBV5-1 and TRBJ1-1; D is uncertain. Trimming removed 4 bases from V and 5 bases from J, with 18 bases in between. The CDR3 has 15 residues. Germline V gene data show CDR1 as SGHRS and CDR2 as YFSETQ. CDR3 DNA: TGCGCCAGCAGCAGGGTTCCGGGAAGGGAGACTGAAGCTTTCTTT. This encodes CASSRVPGRETEAFF.

The chain links TRBV28 to TRBJ2-1; 7 bases are shared with TRBD2. The CDR3 has 17 amino acids. Unmatched junction bases numbered 13, after V lost 4 bases and J lost 4 bases. Per the germline V gene, CDR1 is MDHEN and CDR2 is SYDVKM. The CDR3 reads CASSWTGWAGAYNEQFF. The CDR3 nucleotides are TGTGCCAGCAGTTGGACTGGGTGGGCGGGAGCTTACAATGAGCAGTTCTTC.

The J gene is TRBJ1-5, the V gene TRBV6-5; D might be TRBD1 (5 bases). The germline CDR1 and CDR2 sequences are MNHEY and SVGAGI. The germline V and J ends were trimmed by 2 bases and 6 bases, with 14 bases remaining between them. This CDR3 spans 15 amino acids. This CDR3 reads CASSYNGGAGQPQHF. In DNA, the CDR3 is TGTGCCAGCAGTTACAATGGTGGGGCCGGTCAGCCCCAGCATTTT.

The chain combines TRBV23-1 with TRBJ1-6; tentative D call: TRBD1 (5 bases). TRBV23-1 has ORF status, its function being uncertain. The CDR3 is 17 amino acids. V lost 1 base and J 9 bases, leaving 19 bases between the germline ends. The CDR3 loop is CASSQFARGQLGSPLHF. The CDR3 nucleotides read TGCGCCAGCAGTCAATTTGCAAGGGGCCAACTCGGTTCACCCCTCCACTTT.

V gene TRBV27 combines with J gene TRBJ2-7, with TRBD1 matching 9 bases. The CDR3 sequence is 13 residues long. Per the germline V gene, CDR1 is MNHEY and CDR2 is SMNVEV (reference sequence). V shed 8 bases, J shed 6 bases, and the junction held 8 bases outside the gene matches. Here the CDR3 DNA reads TGTGCCAGCGACTCCGGGACAGGGCTCGAGCAGTACTTC. Its translation is CASDSGTGLEQYF.

The rearrangement joins TRBV18 to TRBJ2-3, with TRBD1 identical over 10 bases. J gave up 4 bases and V 6 bases, and 4 bases lay outside the gene matches. There are 14 residues in the CDR3. The germline V gene has CDR1 KGHSH and CDR2 LQKENI. The CDR3 reads CASSSTGGADTQYF. Here the CDR3 DNA reads TGTGCCAGCTCGTCGACAGGGGGCGCAGATACGCAGTATTTT.

This chain joins TRBV7-8 and TRBJ1-1; D not certain. CDR1 and CDR2 from the germline V gene are SGHVS and FQNEAQ. The V and J ends lost 1 base and 1 base respectively, with 16 bases between them. The CDR3 consists of 17 residues. The CDR3 DNA reads TGTGCCAGCAGCTTAGTGGGCGTCGGAGGAACGAACACTGAAGCTTTCTTT. It is translated as CASSLVGVGGTNTEAFF.

The chain has TRBV27 and TRBJ2-3; the match to TRBD2 covers 8 bases. Trimming at V came to 7 bases and at J to 0 bases, leaving 12 bases not matched to a gene. The CDR3 is 17 residues long. Germline V gene sequence: CDR1 MNHEY, CDR2 SMNVEV (reference sequence). The CDR3, as DNA: TGTGCCAGCACCCAAGCGGGAGCGTATTCTAGCACAGATACGCAGTATTTT. Its protein is CASTQAGAYSSTDTQYF.

This rearrangement joins TRBV28 to TRBJ2-7, with D hard to call. The CDR3 extends over 13 amino acids. Germline V lookup: CDR1 MDHEN, CDR2 SYDVKM. Trimming shortened V by 5 bases and J by 0 bases, and 8 bases separated the two germline ends. CDR3 nucleotides: TGTGCCAGCAGTCTGCCGGGCTCCTACGAGCAGTACTTC. Translation: CASSLPGSYEQYF.